This record concerns one T cell receptor beta chain sequence. The antigen is undetermined. This entry is derived from a study of glioma-infiltrating T cells after dendritic cell vaccination. Study-wide results and limits: Patients with more pretreatment TILs had longer time to progression and survival.

Up to 2 ug genomic DNA was used for TCRB CDR3 amplification. Generated by immunoSEQ multiplex PCR, the TCRdb table keeps only in-frame clones and is missing some. The sample records 45,000 to 50,000 clones, around 86% being singletons. The receptor's source is a human donor with glioblastoma. The input for sequencing was blood, taken before dendritic cell vaccination.

The CDR3 bases are TGTGCCACAGGGACAGGGAACTACAATGAGCAGTTCTTC. It specifies CATGTGNYNEQFF. The V and J genes are TRBV10-3 and TRBJ2-1, with 9 bases lining up with TRBD1. The CDR3 contains 13 residues. Germline-derived CDR1 and CDR2 are ENHRY and SYGVKD. The junction had 4 bases not matched to a gene; V was cut back by 10 bases and J by 3 bases.